These 15 T cell receptor beta chains share one sample of origin, sequenced in a study of radiotherapy plus CTLA-4 blockade in lung cancer. The protocol was immunoSEQ multiplex PCR, while the TCRdb copy is restricted to in-frame clones and leaves out a portion. The table shows 90,000 or so clones, with 83% occurring only once. The starting material was peripheral blood, obtained from a patient treated with radiotherapy plus ipilimumab. The receptors were gathered from a human donor with non-small cell lung cancer who had stable disease on radiotherapy plus ipilimumab.

This chain joins TRBV4-1 and TRBJ2-1, with 8 bases lining up with TRBD2. The CDR3 has 16 amino acids. Germline CDR1 reads MGHRA; CDR2 reads YSYEKL. With V trimmed by 2 bases and J by 8 bases, 11 bases remained unmatched. The CDR3 is CASSQSEGGRSDEQFF. The CDR3 DNA is TGCGCCAGCAGCCAAAGTGAGGGCGGGAGGTCGGATGAGCAGTTCTTC.

The chain links TRBV5-6 to TRBJ1-2; D remains ambiguous. The CDR3 extends over 14 amino acids. V lost 2 bases and J 0 bases, leaving 8 bases between the germline ends. CDR1 SGHDT and CDR2 YYEEEE come from the germline V gene. The CDR3 loop reads CASSFRNANYGYTF. Here the CDR3 DNA reads TGTGCCAGCAGCTTTAGAAACGCTAACTATGGCTACACCTTC.

The chain carries TRBV28 and TRBJ1-2, with 8 bases fitting TRBD1. This CDR3 is built from 14 residues. CDR1 and CDR2 from the germline V gene are MDHEN and SYDVKM. V shed 5 bases, J shed 4 bases, and the junction held 6 bases outside the gene matches. The CDR3 region has the DNA TGTGCCAGCAGTACCGCAGGGGGCGCCTATGGCTACACCTTC. Translation gives CASSTAGGAYGYTF.

The CDR3 spells CASSLGTAQETQYF. Written as DNA, the CDR3 is TGTGCCAGCAGCTTAGGTACGGCCCAAGAGACCCAGTACTTC. The chain combines TRBV7-9 with TRBJ2-5; D call uncertain. The germline V gene encodes CDR1 SEHNR and CDR2 FQNEAQ (reference sequence). The CDR3 covers 14 residues. Trimming left V 1 base short and J 1 base short, with 7 bases between.

CDR3 loop: CASSPGIRANYGYTF. The CDR3 nucleotides read TGTGCCAGCAGTCCTGGGATTAGGGCTAACTATGGCTACACCTTC. The gene calls are TRBV27 and TRBJ1-2; no clear D gene. The germline V gene has CDR1 MNHEY and CDR2 SMNVEV (reference sequence). CDR3 length: 15 residues. Trimming took 5 bases from V and 0 from J, leaving 13 bases between them.

This clone was counted a few times. Other DNA sequences in this sample translate to the same CDR3. The chain combines TRBV19 with TRBJ1-5, with D possibly being TRBD1 (5 bases). The CDR3 is 15 residues long. Germline CDR1 is LNHDA and CDR2 is SQIVND (reference sequence). The germline V and J ends were trimmed by 6 bases and 4 bases, with 16 bases remaining between them. The CDR3 DNA reads TGTGCCAGTAGAGGAGGGGTGGGGTATAATCAGCCCCAGCATTTT. It yields the protein CASRGGVGYNQPQHF. Full variable domain (missing parts from reference TRBV19 and TRBJ1-5): DGGITQSPKYLFRKEGQNVTLSCEQNLNHDAMYWYRQDPGQGLRLIYYSQIVNDFQKGDIAEGYSVSREKKESFPLTVTSAQKNPTAFYLCASRGGVGYNQPQHFGDGTRLSIL.

The chain recombines TRBV27 with TRBJ2-7; D perhaps matches TRBD1 (5 bases). The CDR3 contains 13 residues. Germline-derived CDR1 and CDR2 are MNHEY and SMNVEV (reference sequence). V was shortened by 6 bases and J by 5 bases, with 14 bases between the two germline ends. CDR3: CASSTRPGNEQYF. Written as DNA, the CDR3 is TGTGCCAGCAGCACCAGACCAGGGAACGAGCAGTACTTC.

The CDR3 reads CASMGNSYEQYF. The DNA of the CDR3 is TGTGCCAGCATGGGCAACTCCTACGAGCAGTACTTC. The J gene is TRBJ2-7, the V gene TRBV6-1; D gene ambiguous. Trimming removed 7 bases at V and 0 bases at J, with 7 bases between. Looked up from germline, CDR1 is MNHNS and CDR2 is SASEGT. The CDR3 loop spans 12 amino acids.

The gene calls are TRBV25-1 and TRBJ2-5; D unclear. The germline V gene encodes CDR1 MGHDK and CDR2 SYGVNS. This CDR3 has 11 residues. Deletions cut 3 bases from V and 4 bases from J, with 3 bases between. The CDR3 loop reads CASSDRETQYF. The CDR3 nucleotides are TGTGCCAGCAGTGATCGAGAGACCCAGTACTTC.

This clone was observed a handful of times. CDR3 sequence reads: CAGSRGTQYF. For the CDR3, the DNA is TGTGCCGGCTCGAGGGGGACCCAGTACTTC. The chain employs TRBV25-1 and TRBJ2-5, with D possibly being TRBD1 or TRBD2 (5 bases each). The CDR3 sequence is 10 residues long. V lost 11 bases, J lost 7 bases, and 11 bases lay in between. Germline V gene lookup returns CDR1 MGHDK and CDR2 SYGVNS.

This clone was observed a single time. The rearrangement joins TRBV29-1 to TRBJ1-1, with 8 bases identical to TRBD1. This CDR3 contains 12 residues. The V segment lost 7 bases and the J segment 2 bases; nucleotides outside the gene matches: 3. In germline, CDR1 is SQVTM, CDR2 ANQGSEA. CDR3 sequence reads: CSGDRGNTEAFF. The CDR3 DNA follows: TGCAGCGGCGACAGGGGAAACACTGAAGCTTTCTTT.

The CDR3 loop is CASVEWNTEAFF. The CDR3 DNA reads TGTGCCAGTGTCGAGTGGAACACTGAAGCTTTCTTT. The V and J genes are TRBV6-1 and TRBJ1-1; D not resolved. V was shortened by 9 bases and J by 1 base, with 9 bases between the two germline ends. The CDR3 runs 12 residues. Germline V gene lookup returns CDR1 MNHNS and CDR2 SASEGT.

The V gene is TRBV7-3, the J gene TRBJ2-2, with D perhaps matching TRBD1 (5 bases). The CDR3 has 16 residues. The germline gives CDR1 SGHTA, CDR2 FQGTGA. Trimming took off 2 bases at V and 8 bases at J, with 18 bases between the two ends. Here the CDR3 DNA reads TGTGCCAGCAGCTTATATCAGGGCCCGGAAGCGGGGGAGCTGTTTTTT. This gives the protein CASSLYQGPEAGELFF.

About this clone itself: This sample includes further DNA sequences coding for the same CDR3. This sequence joins TRBV7-2 and TRBJ1-4, with D unclear. The CDR3 sequence is 15 residues long. Trimming left V 4 bases short and J 7 bases short, with 16 bases between. Per germline, CDR1 SGHTA and CDR2 FQGNSA. The chain's CDR3 is CASSSSGRVGEKLFF. Written as DNA, the CDR3 is TGTGCCAGCAGCTCCAGTGGGCGCGTTGGTGAAAAACTGTTTTTT.

CDR3 bases: TGTGCCAGCAGCTTAGCGCCTACCTCTAATGAGCAGTTCTTC. This translates into CASSLAPTSNEQFF. The chain joins TRBV7-2 to TRBJ2-1; D gene uncertain. Germline CDR1 SGHTA, CDR2 FQGNSA. The CDR3 spans 14 residues. With 0 bases removed from V and 7 bases from J, the gap between germline ends came to 10 bases.